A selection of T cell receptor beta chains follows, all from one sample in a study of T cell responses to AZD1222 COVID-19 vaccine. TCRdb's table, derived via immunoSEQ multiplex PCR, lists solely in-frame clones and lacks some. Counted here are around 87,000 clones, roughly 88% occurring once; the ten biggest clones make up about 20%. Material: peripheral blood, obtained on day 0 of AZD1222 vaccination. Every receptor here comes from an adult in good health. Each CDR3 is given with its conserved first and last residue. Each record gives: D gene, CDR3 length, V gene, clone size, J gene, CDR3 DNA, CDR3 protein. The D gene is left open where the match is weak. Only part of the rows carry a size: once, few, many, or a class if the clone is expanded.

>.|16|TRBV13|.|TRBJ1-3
TGTGCCAGCAGCTTCTCCCCTCAGACCCTTGGAAACACCATATATTTT
CASSFSPQTLGNTIYF
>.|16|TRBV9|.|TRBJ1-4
TGTGCCAGCAGCGTAGGCATCGGCCCGCCGGATGAAAAACTGTTTTTT
CASSVGIGPPDEKLFF
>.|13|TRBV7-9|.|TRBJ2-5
TGTGCCAGCATCGTTGAGGGTACGGAGACCCAGTACTTC
CASIVEGTETQYF
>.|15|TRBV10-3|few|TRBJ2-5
TGTGCCATCAGTGATTCCGGGGGAGGTGGAGAGACCCAGTACTTC
CAISDSGGGGETQYF
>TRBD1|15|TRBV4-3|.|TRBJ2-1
TGCGCCAGCAGCCTAGTCAGGGACAGCTACAATGAGCAGTTCTTC
CASSLVRDSYNEQFF
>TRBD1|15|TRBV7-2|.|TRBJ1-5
TGTGCCAGCAGCTTAGGGACAGGGCTCAATCAGCCCCAGCATTTT
CASSLGTGLNQPQHF
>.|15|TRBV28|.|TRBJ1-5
TGTGCCAGCAGTTTGGGGGGCAGGGTTGATCAGCCCCAGCATTTT
CASSLGGRVDQPQHF
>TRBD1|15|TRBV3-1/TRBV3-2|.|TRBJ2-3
TGTGCCAGCAACCAAGCGGGACAGGGACTCGGTACGCAGTATTTT
CASNQAGQGLGTQYF
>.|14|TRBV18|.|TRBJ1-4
TGTGCCAGCTCACCGCTGGGGACCGACGAAAAACTGTTTTTT
CASSPLGTDEKLFF
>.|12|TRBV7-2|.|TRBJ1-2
TGTGCCAGCAGCTTATATAACTATGGCTACACCTTC
CASSLYNYGYTF
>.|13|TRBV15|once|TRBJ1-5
TGTGCCACCAGCAGAGAATACCATCAGCCCCAGCATTTT
CATSREYHQPQHF
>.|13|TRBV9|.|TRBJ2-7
TGTGCCAGCAGCGTAGAGGGACCTTACGAGCAGTACTTC
CASSVEGPYEQYF
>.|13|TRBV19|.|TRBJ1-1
TGTGCCAGTAGTATAAGTTTTCGGATAATGGCTTTCTTT
CASSISFRIMAFF
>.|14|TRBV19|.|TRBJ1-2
TGTGCCAGTAGTCTACCATTCCCCAGCTATGGCTACACCTTC
CASSLPFPSYGYTF